This T cell receptor beta chain was recorded in a study of blood T cells in healthy people across ages. CDR1 is SQVTM and CDR2 is ANQGSEA in the germline V gene. The CDR3 consists of 16 residues. The ends lost 4 bases at V and 5 bases at J; junction bases unmatched: 15. This clonotype was observed many times. A second PCR, run for about 7 to 12 cycles, used a sample-barcoded 5' primer plus a J-beta primer mix. In TCRdb, the 5' RACE reads were re-called with MiXCR into one record per CDR3 protein. This sample has hundreds of thousands of distinct CDR3 sequences, with 29% found just once. Each donor gave ten milliliters of peripheral blood.

The chain is built from TRBV29-1 and TRBJ2-5, with 8 positions matching TRBD2. The material sequenced was blood. The TCR originated in a woman older than 75 in good health. This CDR3 reads CSVGDAGTSWAETQYF. CDR3 in DNA: TGCAGCGTTGGGGATGCTGGGACTAGTTGGGCGGAGACCCAGTACTTC.